This passage covers 11 T cell receptor beta chains from one sample sequenced in a study of T-cell memory formation after mild COVID-19. TCRdb re-called the 5' RACE reads with MiXCR, one entry per CDR3 protein. Of more than 100,000 distinct CDR3 sequences detected, 15% to 20% appear once; the ten largest clones hold approximately 5%. The sequencing input was PBMCs or a T cell subset sorted from them (not recorded which). The receptor set was obtained from a man younger than 30 who had mild COVID-19 (a few samples of this study predate the infection). Cell type and time point are not known.

V and J are TRBV18 and TRBJ2-7, with D uncertain. Germline CDR1 and CDR2: KGHSH and LQKENI. CDR3 size: 15 residues. V gave up 0 bases and J gave up 1 base, with 10 bases separating them. CDR3 sequence (DNA): TGTGCCAGCTCACCACCGATTACTAAGTCCTACGAGCAGTACTTC. Its protein product is CASSPPITKSYEQYF.

This clonotype came up a few times. The genes are TRBV20-1 and TRBJ2-7; 9 bases fit TRBD2. Germline V CDR1 and CDR2: DFQATT, SNEGSKA (reference sequence). Losses at the gene ends were 2 bases for V and 5 bases for J; bases not matched to a gene: 10. The CDR3 loop spans 15 amino acids. CDR3 residues: CSARSERGVGNEQYF. The CDR3 DNA reads as TGCAGTGCTAGATCAGAGCGGGGGGTAGGCAACGAGCAGTACTTC.

This clonotype has at least ten counts. This sequence joins TRBV20-1 and TRBJ1-6, with a possible D match to TRBD1 (5 bases). Between the trimmed V and J ends, which lost 5 bases and 7 bases, there was a span of 15 bases. There are 14 residues in the CDR3. The V gene's germline CDR1 is DFQATT and CDR2 SNEGSKA (reference sequence). The CDR3 loop reads CSARGTPGNSPLHF. The CDR3 region has the DNA TGCAGTGCTCGAGGGACCCCCGGGAATTCACCCCTCCACTTT.

This clonotype has a single count. This chain links TRBV27 with TRBJ1-1; possible D gene TRBD1, 5 bases. The germline V and J ends were trimmed by 6 bases and 11 bases, with 16 bases remaining between them. The CDR3 is made up of 12 amino acids. CDR1 is MNHEY and CDR2 is SMNVEV in the germline V gene (reference sequence). The CDR3 sequence: CASRTGESKAFF. The CDR3 nucleotides read TGTGCCAGCAGGACGGGGGAAAGTAAGGCTTTCTTT.

The genes are TRBV18 and TRBJ2-3; 14 bases are shared with TRBD2. This CDR3 is built from 16 residues. The V and J ends lost 5 bases and 7 bases, in that order; junction bases with no gene match: 8. Per germline, CDR1 KGHSH and CDR2 LQKENI. CDR3 amino acids: CASSVAGTSGRNTQYF. The DNA for the CDR3 is TGTGCCAGCTCAGTCGCCGGGACTAGCGGGAGAAATACGCAGTATTTT.

The chain uses TRBV2 and TRBJ1-4; no clear D. The CDR3 is 12 residues long. V shed 3 bases and J shed 6 bases, with 5 bases lying between them. From germline, CDR1 is SNHLY and CDR2 FYNNEI. CDR3 sequence (DNA): TGTGCCAGCAGTGAGATAGATGAAAAACTGTTTTTT. This gives the protein CASSEIDEKLFF.

The V and J genes are TRBV11-2 and TRBJ2-7; tentative D call: TRBD2 (5 bases). Per germline, CDR1 SGHAT and CDR2 FQNNGV. V dropped 8 bases and J dropped 5 bases, with 16 bases sitting between them. The CDR3 spans 13 residues. The CDR3 protein is CASRYWLGDEQYV. CDR3 nucleotides: TGTGCCAGCCGCTATTGGCTCGGGGACGAGCAGTACGTC.

This clonotype showed up just once. This chain links TRBV6-5 with TRBJ1-3; D is possibly TRBD1 (6 bases). This CDR3 spans 17 amino acids. The germline V and J ends were trimmed by 0 bases and 2 bases, with 14 bases remaining between them. The V gene's germline CDR1 is MNHEY and CDR2 SVGAGI. CDR3 nucleotide sequence: TGTGCCAGCAGTTACTCGCTCGGGACACCCCCTGGAAACACCATATATTTT. The encoded protein is CASSYSLGTPPGNTIYF.

This clonotype was recorded only once. This chain uses TRBV19 with TRBJ1-2, with 10 positions matching TRBD1. Trimming took 0 bases from V and 7 from J; bases not matched to a gene: 5. The germline V gene has CDR1 LNHDA and CDR2 SQIVND (reference sequence). The CDR3 consists of 15 residues. The CDR3 region has the DNA TGTGCCAGTAGTATAGACCCGGACAGGGGGACTGGCTACACCTTC. This gives the protein CASSIDPDRGTGYTF.

The gene calls are TRBV18 and TRBJ2-3, with D maybe TRBD1 (5 bases). Germline assignment: CDR1 KGHSH and CDR2 LQKENI. This CDR3 has 15 residues. Trimming took 0 bases from V and 6 from J, leaving 13 bases between them. The CDR3 DNA is TGTGCCAGCTCACCACCGTCGGCAGGGTCCGATACGCAGTATTTT. It codes for CASSPPSAGSDTQYF.

The chain has TRBV20-1 and TRBJ1-6, with a tentative D call TRBD1 (6 bases). The length of the CDR3 is 17 residues. Germline V lookup: CDR1 DFQATT, CDR2 SNEGSKA (reference sequence). V lost 3 bases to trimming and J lost 10 bases, with 25 bases between them. The CDR3: CSARDLTRQAWGSPLHF. The CDR3 DNA sequence: TGCAGTGCTAGGGATTTAACCCGACAGGCTTGGGGATCACCCCTCCACTTT.